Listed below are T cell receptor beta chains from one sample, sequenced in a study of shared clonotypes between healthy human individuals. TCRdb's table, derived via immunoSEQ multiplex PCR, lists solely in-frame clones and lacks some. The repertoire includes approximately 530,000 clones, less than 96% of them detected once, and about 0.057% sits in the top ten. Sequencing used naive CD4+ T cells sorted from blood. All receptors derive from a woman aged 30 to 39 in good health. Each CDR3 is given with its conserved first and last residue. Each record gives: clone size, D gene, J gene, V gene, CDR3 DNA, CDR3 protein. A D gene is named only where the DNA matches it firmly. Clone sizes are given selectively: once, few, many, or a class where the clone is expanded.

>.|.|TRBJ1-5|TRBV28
TGTGCCAGCAGTTCAGGACAGCCCCAGCATTTT
CASSSGQPQHF
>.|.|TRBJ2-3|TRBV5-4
TGTGCCAGCAGCTTTTCGCAGGGCACAGATACGCAGTATTTT
CASSFSQGTDTQYF
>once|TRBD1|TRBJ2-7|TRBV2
TGTGCCAGCAGTGACCGGGACAGGGGTGATTACGAGCAGTACTTC
CASSDRDRGDYEQYF
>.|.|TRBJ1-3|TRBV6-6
TGTGCCAGCAGTTACATAGGAGAGGTCTCTGGAAACACCATATATTTT
CASSYIGEVSGNTIYF
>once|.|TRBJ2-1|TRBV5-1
TGCGCCAGCAGCTTGAGGTCCTTCCGTTACTACAATGAGCAGTTCTTC
CASSLRSFRYYNEQFF
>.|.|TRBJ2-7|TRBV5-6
TGTGCCAGCAGCTTCTCGCAGGGCCACGAGCAGTACTTC
CASSFSQGHEQYF
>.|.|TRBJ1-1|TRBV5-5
TGTGCCAGCAGCCATCAGCCGGGGGTAGCTTTCTTT
CASSHQPGVAFF
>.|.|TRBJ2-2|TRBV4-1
TGCGCCAGCAGCCAAGTTAATCTTGTAGCTACCGGGGAGCTGTTTTTT
CASSQVNLVATGELFF
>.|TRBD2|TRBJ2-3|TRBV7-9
TGTGCCAGCAGCCGAGGAGCTAGCGGGAATACGCAGTATTTT
CASSRGASGNTQYF
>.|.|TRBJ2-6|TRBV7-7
TGTGCCAGCAGCCCGGGGACCTCTGGGGCCAACGTCCTGACTTTC
CASSPGTSGANVLTF
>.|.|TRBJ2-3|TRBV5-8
TGTGCCAGCAGCTTGTCAAGTAGTTTAGATACGCAGTATTTT
CASSLSSSLDTQYF
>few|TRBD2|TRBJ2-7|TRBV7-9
TGTGCCAGCAGCTGGGGGGAGGGTGCCTACGAGCAGTACTTC
CASSWGEGAYEQYF
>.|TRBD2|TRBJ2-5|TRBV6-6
TGTGCCAGCAGTTACGTGCCGGGACTACCCGGGACCCAGTACTTC
CASSYVPGLPGTQYF
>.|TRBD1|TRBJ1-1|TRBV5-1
TGCGCCAGCAGCTCATCCCGGGACAGGGGCCCTGAAGCTTTCTTT
CASSSSRDRGPEAFF
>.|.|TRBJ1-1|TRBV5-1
TGCGCCAGCAGCTTGAGGGTTGGGGGTATGAACACTGAAGCTTTCTTT
CASSLRVGGMNTEAFF
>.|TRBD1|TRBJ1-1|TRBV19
TGTGCCAGTAAACAGGGGGCGACGGGGACTGAAGCTTTCTTT
CASKQGATGTEAFF
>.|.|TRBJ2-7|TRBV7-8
TGTGCCAGCAGCTTAAGGGACAACTCCTACGAGCAGTACTTC
CASSLRDNSYEQYF
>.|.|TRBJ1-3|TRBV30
TGTGCCTCGGACATATCTGGAAACACCATATATTTT
CASDISGNTIYF
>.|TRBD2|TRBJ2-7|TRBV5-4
TGTGCCAGCAGGTCGAGCATAGCGGGAGAAGTCGAGCAGTACTTC
CASRSSIAGEVEQYF
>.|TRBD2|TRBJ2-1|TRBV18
TGTGCCAGCTCACCACTCTATCGGACTAGCGGGAGGGGTGAGCAGTTCTTC
CASSPLYRTSGRGEQFF
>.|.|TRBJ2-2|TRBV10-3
TGTGCCATCAGTGGAAGGGAATGGGCGAACACCGGGGAGCTGTTTTTT
CAISGREWANTGELFF
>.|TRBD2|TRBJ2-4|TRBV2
TGTGCCAGCAGTAGGACTAGCGGGAGGGCCGATGCCAAAAACATTCAGTACTTC
CASSRTSGRADAKNIQYF
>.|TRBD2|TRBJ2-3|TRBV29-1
TGCAGCTCCAACCCTCGACTAGCGGGATTAGATACGCAGTATTTT
CSSNPRLAGLDTQYF
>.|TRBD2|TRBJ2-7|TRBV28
TGTGCCAGCAGTTTATCGATAGCGGGAGCCCAGCGCGAGCAGTACTTC
CASSLSIAGAQREQYF
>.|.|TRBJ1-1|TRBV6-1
TGTGCCAGCAGTGTTTTGGGGATGAACACTGAAGCTTTCTTT
CASSVLGMNTEAFF
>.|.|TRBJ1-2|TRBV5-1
TGCGCCAGCAGTCGCAACGCGGACGGGCGGTCGGGCTACACCTTC
CASSRNADGRSGYTF
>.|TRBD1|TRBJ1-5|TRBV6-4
TGTGCCAGCCTGAGCAGGGGGCGCGGGATTAAGCCCCAGCATTTT
CASLSRGRGIKPQHF
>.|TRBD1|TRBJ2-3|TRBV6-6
TGTGCCAGCAGTAAACGGACAGGGGATTTGGGAGATACGCAGTATTTT
CASSKRTGDLGDTQYF
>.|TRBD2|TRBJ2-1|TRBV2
TGTGCCAGCAGTCCCCCCAGCGGGAGGGCCCTCAATGAGCAGTTCTTC
CASSPPSGRALNEQFF
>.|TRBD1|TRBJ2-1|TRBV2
TGTGCCAGCAGTGAATGGGACAGCACCTACAATGAGCAGTTCTTC
CASSEWDSTYNEQFF
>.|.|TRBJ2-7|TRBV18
TGTGCCAGCTCACCAGACAGGAGCTCCTACGAGCAGTACTTC
CASSPDRSSYEQYF
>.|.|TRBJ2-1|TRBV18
TGTGCCAGCTCACCAACATCGGGACGTAGTTCCAACAATGAGCAGTTCTTC
CASSPTSGRSSNNEQFF
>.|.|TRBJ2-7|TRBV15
TGTGCCAGCACAGGGTTAATCTACGAGCAGTACTTC
CASTGLIYEQYF
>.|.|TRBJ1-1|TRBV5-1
TGCGCCAGCAGCTTGGGGGTTACCGGCCGGACAACTGAAGCTTTCTTT
CASSLGVTGRTTEAFF
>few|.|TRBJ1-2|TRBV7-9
TGTGCCAGCAGCTTAGACATCATTGTTGGCTACACCTTC
CASSLDIIVGYTF
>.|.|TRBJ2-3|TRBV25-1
TGTGCCAGCAGTGAAGGACAAATCACAGATACGCAGTATTTT
CASSEGQITDTQYF
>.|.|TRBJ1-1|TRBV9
TGTGCCAGCAGCGTTGGCGAACCGAGCACTGAAGCTTTCTTT
CASSVGEPSTEAFF
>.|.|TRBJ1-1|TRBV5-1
TGCGCCAGCAGCCCTCGGACGACAGACCTGAACACTGAAGCTTTCTTT
CASSPRTTDLNTEAFF
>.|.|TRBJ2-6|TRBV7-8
TGTGCCAGCAGCCCGGTTTGGTTCGCTAGTTCTGGGGCCAACGTCCTGACTTTC
CASSPVWFASSGANVLTF
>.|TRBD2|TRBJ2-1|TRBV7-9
TGTGCCAGCAGCCCCGGACTAGCGGGAGGGAGGAATGAGCAGTTCTTC
CASSPGLAGGRNEQFF
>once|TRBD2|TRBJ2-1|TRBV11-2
TGTGCCAGCAGCTTAGTAGTCACTAGCGGGGGAGTCTACAATGAGCAGTTCTTC
CASSLVVTSGGVYNEQFF
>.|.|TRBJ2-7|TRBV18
TGTGCCAGCTCACCCAAGCTAGGAAATACCTACGAGCAGTACTTC
CASSPKLGNTYEQYF